This TCR beta chain is drawn from a study of cytomegalovirus exposure and HLA in healthy donors. The length of the CDR3 is 18 residues. Germline V lookup: CDR1 SNHLY, CDR2 FYNNEI. Trimming left V 2 bases short and J 5 bases short, with 24 bases between. The PCR ran on 60 Vbeta and 13 Jbeta primers. Repertoires were generated with immunoSEQ multiplex PCR, while TCRdb's copy carries only in-frame clones and drops some. The sample includes 120,000 or so clones, about 84% of them seen just once. This clone was counted between two and nine times. The source material was PBMCs. This sequence originates from a man between 18 and 35 years old in good health and CMV-seropositive. V usage is TRBV2 and J usage is TRBJ2-5; a possible D gene is TRBD1 (5 bases). CDR3 sequence: CASSEWAARDKLWETQYF. In nucleotides, the CDR3 is TGTGCCAGCAGTGAATGGGCTGCCAGGGATAAACTATGGGAGACCCAGTACTTC.